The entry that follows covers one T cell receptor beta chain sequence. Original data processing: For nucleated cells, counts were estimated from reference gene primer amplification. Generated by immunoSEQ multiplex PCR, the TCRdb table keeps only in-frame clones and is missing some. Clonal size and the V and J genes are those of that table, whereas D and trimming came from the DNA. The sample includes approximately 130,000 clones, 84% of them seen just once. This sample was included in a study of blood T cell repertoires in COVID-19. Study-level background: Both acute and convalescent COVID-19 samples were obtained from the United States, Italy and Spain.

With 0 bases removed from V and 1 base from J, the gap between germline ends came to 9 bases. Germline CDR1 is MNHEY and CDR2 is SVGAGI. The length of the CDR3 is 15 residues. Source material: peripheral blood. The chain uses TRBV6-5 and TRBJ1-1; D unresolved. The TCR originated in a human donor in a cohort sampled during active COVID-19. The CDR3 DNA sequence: TGTGCCAGCAGTTACTCGAGTGTCGGGAACACTGAAGCTTTCTTT. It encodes CASSYSSVGNTEAFF.